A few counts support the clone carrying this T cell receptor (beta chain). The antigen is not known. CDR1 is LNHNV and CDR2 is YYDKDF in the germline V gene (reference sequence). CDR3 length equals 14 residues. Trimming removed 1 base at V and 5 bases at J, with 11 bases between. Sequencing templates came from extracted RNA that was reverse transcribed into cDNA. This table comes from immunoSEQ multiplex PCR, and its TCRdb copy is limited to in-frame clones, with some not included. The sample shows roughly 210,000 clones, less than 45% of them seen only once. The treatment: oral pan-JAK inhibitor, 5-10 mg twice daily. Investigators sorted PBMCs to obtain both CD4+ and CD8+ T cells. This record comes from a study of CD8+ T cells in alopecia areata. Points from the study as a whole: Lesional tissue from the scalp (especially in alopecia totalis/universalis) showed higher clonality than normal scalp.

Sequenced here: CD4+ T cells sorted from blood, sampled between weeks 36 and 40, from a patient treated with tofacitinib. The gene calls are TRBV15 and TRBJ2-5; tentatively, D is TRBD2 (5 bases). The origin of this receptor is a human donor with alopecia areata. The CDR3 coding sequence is TGTGCCACCAGCAGAGCGGGGTTCGCGGAGACCCAGTACTTC. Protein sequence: CATSRAGFAETQYF.